The 31 T cell receptor beta chains below come from one sample, sequenced in a study of shared clonotypes between healthy human individuals. The repertoire was sequenced with immunoSEQ multiplex PCR; TCRdb's copy has only in-frame clones and lacks some. This table holds approximately 700,000 clones, around 78% found once. The material sequenced was memory CD4+ T cells sorted from blood. The subset denotes: CD45RA-negative fraction. The receptors shown here come from a woman younger than 45 in good health.

This chain connects TRBV10-2 to TRBJ1-1, with D maybe TRBD1 (5 bases). Germline V lookup: CDR1 WSHSY, CDR2 SAAADI. The CDR3 sequence is 12 residues long. The V gene lost 2 bases and the J gene lost 7 bases, with 8 bases spanning the gap. The CDR3 bases are TGCGCCAGCAGTGAGCCAGGACATGAAGCTTTCTTT. Protein sequence: CASSEPGHEAFF.

The chain is built from TRBV6-1 and TRBJ1-5, with TRBD1 as a possible D gene (5 bases). V was trimmed by 5 bases and J by 11 bases, leaving 19 bases between them. The germline V gene has CDR1 MNHNS and CDR2 SASEGT. The CDR3 loop spans 14 amino acids. CDR3 sequence: CASSNRDPILAQHF. For the CDR3, the DNA is TGTGCCAGCAGTAACCGGGACCCTATCTTAGCCCAGCATTTT.

There are many counts of this clone. The chain has TRBV5-1 and TRBJ2-1; 7 bases match TRBD2. CDR1 and CDR2 from the germline V gene are SGHRS and YFSETQ. V lost 3 bases, J lost 8 bases, and 11 bases stayed unmatched. The CDR3 consists of 15 residues. The DNA for the CDR3 is TGCGCCAGCAGCTGGCGGGAGCCGACTCTCTATGAGCAGTTCTTC. Protein sequence: CASSWREPTLYEQFF.

This clone showed up just once. The chain has TRBV19 and TRBJ1-2; D might be TRBD1 (6 bases). V was pared by 4 bases and J by 4 bases, with 13 bases between. This CDR3 has 14 residues. Germline V gives CDR1 LNHDA, CDR2 SQIVND (reference sequence). CDR3 DNA: TGTGCCAGTAGTACGAACAGGGACGGCTATGGCTACACCTTC. Protein sequence: CASSTNRDGYGYTF.

About this clone: At one of its ends the junction is not consistent with the germline gene, which may arise from a read error. The chain carries TRBV9 and TRBJ2-7; possible D gene TRBD1, 6 bases. This CDR3 has 10 residues. Germline CDR1 and CDR2: SGDLS and YYNGEE. DNA of the CDR3: TGTCCCAGGGGAACCTACGAGCAGTACTTC. This gives the protein CPRGTYEQYF.

The V and J genes are TRBV5-5 and TRBJ1-1; D may be TRBD1 (6 bases). The CDR3 consists of 12 residues. Germline V lookup: CDR1 SGHKS, CDR2 YYEKEE (reference sequence). Deletions cut 1 base from V and 9 bases from J, with 10 bases between. The CDR3 nucleotides are TGTGCCAGCAGCTTGAACACAGGGCAAGCTTTCTTT. It codes for CASSLNTGQAFF.

This clone showed up just once. The chain combines TRBV5-4 with TRBJ2-5, with D tentatively TRBD2 (6 bases). Germline V gene sequence: CDR1 SGHNT, CDR2 YYREEE (reference sequence). V lost 1 base and J lost 3, with 16 bases in between. The CDR3 extends over 16 amino acids. The CDR3 region is CASSLSGRETKETQYF. CDR3 DNA: TGTGCCAGCAGCTTGTCGGGACGGGAGACCAAAGAGACCCAGTACTTC.

This clone occurred a few times. The chain links TRBV30 to TRBJ1-5, with TRBD1 identical over 8 bases. Looked up from germline, CDR1 is GTSNPN and CDR2 is SVGIG (reference sequence). The CDR3 consists of 15 residues. The J segment lost 4 bases and the V segment lost 3 bases, leaving 8 bases of the junction unmatched. CDR3: CAWSEHTGGNQPQHF. CDR3 nucleotide sequence: TGTGCCTGGAGCGAACATACAGGGGGGAATCAGCCCCAGCATTTT.

The chain combines TRBV29-1 with TRBJ2-3, with D possibly being TRBD1 (6 bases). Germline loops: CDR1 SQVTM, CDR2 ANQGSEA. The CDR3 totals 16 residues. Trimming stripped 6 bases from V and 4 bases from J, with 23 bases between. CDR3 loop: CSVPRGSSARPDTQYF. The DNA of the CDR3 is TGCAGCGTCCCTAGGGGGTCCTCGGCCCGCCCAGATACGCAGTATTTT.

This clone was recorded a few times. The genes are TRBV5-1 and TRBJ1-4, with no clear D. There are 13 residues in the CDR3. V shed 0 bases and J shed 3 bases, with 3 bases lying between them. Germline V gene data show CDR1 as SGHRS and CDR2 as YFSETQ. Written as DNA, the CDR3 is TGCGCCAGCAGCTTGGGGGCTAATGAAAAACTGTTTTTT. Translated: CASSLGANEKLFF. The full variable domain, completed using reference TRBV5-1 and TRBJ1-4, is KAGVTQTPRYLIKTRGQQVTLSCSPISGHRSVSWYQQTPGQGLQFLFEYFSETQRNKGNFPGRFSGRQFSNSRSEMNVSTLELGDSALYLCASSLGANEKLFFGSGTQLSVL.

The chain recombines TRBV19 with TRBJ2-7, with D unclear. This CDR3 comprises 13 residues. In germline, CDR1 is LNHDA, CDR2 SQIVND (reference sequence). V lost 7 bases and J 3 bases, leaving 13 bases between the germline ends. The CDR3 loop reads CASTGSERYEQYF. DNA of the CDR3: TGTGCCAGTACCGGGTCAGAACGCTACGAGCAGTACTTC.

The J gene is TRBJ1-1, the V gene TRBV14; 7 bases line up with TRBD1. The V segment lost 1 base and the J segment 7 bases; nucleotides outside the gene matches: 9. Germline CDR1 SGHDN, CDR2 FVKESK. The length of the CDR3 is 15 residues. CDR3 sequence (DNA): TGTGCCAGCAGCCAAGGTTTTACAGGGGACATTGAAGCTTTCTTT. Residues: CASSQGFTGDIEAFF.

This clone was counted between two and nine times. The V call is TRBV2, the J call TRBJ2-3; a possible D gene is TRBD2 (5 bases). The CDR3 covers 16 residues. Trimming removed 0 bases from V and 0 bases from J, with 10 bases in between. CDR1 SNHLY and CDR2 FYNNEI come from the germline V gene. CDR3 residues: CASSEARGGSTDTQYF. The CDR3 DNA is TGTGCCAGCAGTGAAGCTCGCGGAGGTAGCACAGATACGCAGTATTTT.

CDR3 bases: TGTGCCGTCACAGGGGGTAGGGCAGAGACCCAGTACTTC. As protein: CAVTGGRAETQYF. The rearrangement links TRBV28 to TRBJ2-5; 8 positions agree with TRBD1. There are 13 residues in the CDR3. Per the germline V gene, CDR1 is MDHEN and CDR2 is SYDVKM. The junction had 9 bases not matched to a gene; V was cut back by 11 bases and J by 4 bases. The full variable domain, its missing parts supplied by reference TRBV28 and TRBJ2-5, is DVKVTQSSRYLVKRTGEKVFLECVQDMDHENMFWYRQDPGLGLRLIYFSYDVKMKEKGDIPEGYSVSREKKERFSLILESASTNQTSMYLCAVTGGRAETQYFGPGTRLLVL.

With respect to this clone: The same CDR3 can be traced to other DNA sequences in this sample. V gene TRBV6-6 combines with J gene TRBJ2-3; D remains unclear. Trimming took 6 bases from V and 3 from J, leaving 13 bases between them. This CDR3 spans 14 amino acids. Looked up from germline, CDR1 is MNHNY and CDR2 is SVGAGI (reference sequence). The CDR3 sequence: CASSPPDRTDTQYF. The CDR3 DNA reads TGTGCCAGCAGCCCCCCGGATAGAACAGATACGCAGTATTTT.

In this sample, this clone turned up a few times. The chain carries TRBV7-9 and TRBJ2-1, with 11 bases fitting TRBD2. The CDR3 covers 16 residues. The germline V gene encodes CDR1 SEHNR and CDR2 FQNEAQ (reference sequence). V lost 2 bases, J lost 7 bases, and 7 bases stayed unmatched. The CDR3 loop reads CASSLTAGLAGNEQFF. CDR3 DNA: TGTGCCAGCAGCTTAACGGCCGGACTAGCGGGTAATGAGCAGTTCTTC. Filled out from reference TRBV7-9 and TRBJ2-1, the complete variable domain reads DTGVSQNPRHKITKRGQNVTFRCDPISEHNRLYWYRQTLGQGPEFLTYFQNEAQLEKSRLLSDRFSAERPKGSFSTLEIQRTEQGDSAMYLCASSLTAGLAGNEQFFGPGTRLTVL.

This clone is a singleton in its sample. This chain joins TRBV6-6 and TRBJ2-5; 10 bases match TRBD2. The tail of the sequence fits TRBJ2-7 better, so the J call may be wrong. The germline V gene encodes CDR1 MNHNY and CDR2 SVGAGI (reference sequence). The CDR3 is 15 residues long. The CDR3 loop is CASSNPSGSLYEQYF. The CDR3 DNA sequence: TGTGCCAGCAGTAATCCTAGCGGGAGTCTCTACGAGCAGTACTTC.

The rearrangement links TRBV5-1 to TRBJ2-1, with 11 bases matching TRBD2. The germline V gene encodes CDR1 SGHRS and CDR2 YFSETQ. CDR3 length: 17 amino acids. After removal of 4 bases from V and 6 bases from J, the junction contained 12 bases not matched to a gene. The CDR3 DNA sequence: TGCGCCAGCAGCCCAGGAGTGGTTAGCGGGAGGGGCAATGAGCAGTTCTTC. Amino acids: CASSPGVVSGRGNEQFF.

This rearrangement joins TRBV7-9 to TRBJ2-7, with 9 bases identical to TRBD1. Germline trimming cut 3 bases from V and 2 bases from J; bases unmatched to any gene: 2. CDR1 SEHNR and CDR2 FQNEAQ come from the germline V gene (reference sequence). The CDR3 runs 14 residues. The CDR3 region has the DNA TGTGCCAGCAGCTTCGGACAGGGGACCTACGAGCAGTACTTC. Protein: CASSFGQGTYEQYF.

Concerning this clone: The junction does not match germline at one end; this may be a read error. The V and J genes are TRBV11-2 and TRBJ1-1; D ambiguous. This CDR3 is built from 13 residues. Germline V gene lookup returns CDR1 SGHAT and CDR2 FQNNGV. In DNA, the CDR3 is TGTGCCAGCAGCTTAGAGTTTCGGCTAGAAGTTTTCTTT. Encoded protein: CASSLEFRLEVFF. Filled out from reference TRBV11-2 and TRBJ1-1, the complete variable domain reads EAGVAQSPRYKIIEKRQSVAFWCNPISGHATLYWYQQILGQGPKLLIQFQNNGVVDDSQLPKDRFSAERLKGVDSTLKIQPAKLEDSAVYLCASSLEFRLEVFFGQGTRLTVV.

This chain joins TRBV21-1 and TRBJ2-7; the D segment call TRBD1 is taken from the table without a DNA check. TRBV21-1 is a pseudogene locus. This CDR3 spans 13 amino acids. The CDR3 region is CASSLLGNYEQYF. CDR3 sequence (DNA): TGTGCCAGCAGCCTCTTGGGCAATTACGAGCAGTACTTC.

J is TRBJ2-7 and V is TRBV5-6; 7 positions agree with TRBD2. Germline V CDR1 and CDR2: SGHDT, YYEEEE. After removal of 7 bases from V and 0 bases from J, the junction contained 4 bases not matched to a gene. CDR3 length: 13 residues. For the CDR3, the DNA is TGTGCCAGCCGGGACTACCGCTCCTACGAGCAGTACTTC. It yields the protein CASRDYRSYEQYF.

The genes are TRBV30 and TRBJ2-6; no firm D call. CDR1 is GTSNPN and CDR2 is SVGIG in the germline V gene (reference sequence). This CDR3 contains 13 residues. V was clipped by 3 bases and J by 4 bases, with 7 bases between them. CDR3 region: CAWRTTGANVLTF. The CDR3 DNA follows: TGTGCCTGGAGGACAACCGGGGCCAACGTCCTGACTTTC.

This chain connects TRBV5-6 to TRBJ2-1, with D tentatively TRBD2 (6 bases). V lost 0 bases to trimming and J lost 1 base, with 11 bases between them. This CDR3 is built from 16 residues. CDR1 is SGHDT and CDR2 is YYEEEE in the germline V gene. The DNA for the CDR3 is TGTGCCAGCAGCTTGGGGCGGGGATGGTCCTACAATGAGCAGTTCTTC. It translates to CASSLGRGWSYNEQFF.

The V and J genes are TRBV6-6 and TRBJ1-2; the D gene is possibly TRBD1 (6 bases). Germline-derived CDR1 and CDR2 are MNHNY and SVGAGI (reference sequence). The CDR3 has 13 residues. Trimming pared 5 bases from V and 4 bases from J, leaving 11 bases between. CDR3 DNA: TGTGCCAGCAGTGCCGGACAGATCTATGGCTACACCTTC. As protein: CASSAGQIYGYTF.

This chain uses TRBV5-6 with TRBJ2-7; perhaps TRBD1 as D (5 bases). The CDR3 is 13 amino acids. Germline values: CDR1 SGHDT, CDR2 YYEEEE. V lost 3 bases and J 3 bases, leaving 10 bases between the germline ends. CDR3 loop: CASSSTQGYEQYF. DNA for the CDR3: TGTGCCAGCAGCTCAACTCAGGGCTACGAGCAGTACTTC.

The chain recombines TRBV7-6 with TRBJ2-5; D uncertain. Germline V gives CDR1 SGHVS, CDR2 FNYEAQ. There are 13 residues in the CDR3. The germline V and J ends were trimmed by 5 bases and 5 bases, with 12 bases remaining between them. DNA of the CDR3: TGTGCCAGCAGCCGCGGCCCTGAGGAGACCCAGTACTTC. This sequence encodes CASSRGPEETQYF.

The V call is TRBV7-8, the J call TRBJ2-5, with D possibly TRBD2 on 5 matching bases. Germline V gene lookup returns CDR1 SGHVS and CDR2 FQNEAQ. This CDR3 contains 12 residues. V shed 5 bases and J shed 2 bases, with 6 bases lying between them. In nucleotides, the CDR3 is TGTGCCAGCAGCCGGAGGCAAGAGACCCAGTACTTC. This codes for CASSRRQETQYF.

The J gene is TRBJ2-7, the V gene TRBV19; the D gene is possibly TRBD1 (7 bases). This CDR3 has 16 residues. Trimming removed 4 bases from V and 0 bases from J, with 16 bases in between. Germline loops: CDR1 LNHDA, CDR2 SQIVND (reference sequence). The CDR3 reads CASSTRRDSSSYEQYF. The CDR3 DNA follows: TGTGCCAGTAGTACTAGGCGGGACAGCAGCTCCTACGAGCAGTACTTC.

Only a few counts were recorded for this clone. The chain employs TRBV7-2 and TRBJ1-6, with D tentatively TRBD1 (5 bases). The length of the CDR3 is 16 residues. The V and J ends lost 2 bases and 8 bases respectively, with 16 bases between them. CDR1 is SGHTA, CDR2 FQGNSA, per germline. The DNA for the CDR3 is TGTGCCAGCAGCTTAACGGCTAGGGGAGACTATTCACCCCTCCACTTT. The encoded protein is CASSLTARGDYSPLHF.

The chain combines TRBV4-1 with TRBJ2-2; 9 nucleotides align to TRBD1. This CDR3 is built from 14 residues. V shed 3 bases and J 13 bases; nucleotides not matched to a gene: 9. Looked up from germline, CDR1 is MGHRA and CDR2 is YSYEKL. The CDR3 DNA follows: TGCGCCAGCAGCCACCCCGGGACAGGGCCCAGGCTGTTTTTT. Amino acids: CASSHPGTGPRLFF.